The T cell receptor (beta chain) described here comes from a study of T cell responses to AZD1222 COVID-19 vaccine. CDR1 and CDR2 (germline): MDHEN, SYDVKM. V dropped 5 bases and J dropped 0 bases, with 14 bases sitting between them. The CDR3 sequence is 16 residues long. This table comes from immunoSEQ multiplex PCR, and its TCRdb copy is limited to in-frame clones, with some not included. The repertoire holds 150,000 to 200,000 clones, with around 90% as singletons. This chain joins TRBV28 and TRBJ1-3; no clear D. The clonotype was recovered from an adult in good health. Source: peripheral blood, taken on day 0 of AZD1222 vaccination. The DNA for the CDR3 is TGTGCCAGCAGTGGAAAAAGGCGGAGCTCTGGAAACACCATATATTTT. Amino acid sequence: CASSGKRRSSGNTIYF.